The TCR beta chain under discussion was sequenced for a study of neurological immune-mediated disorders. Points from the study as a whole: When the repertoires were sorted by phylogenetic grouping, those of 18 of 34 multiple sclerosis patients ended up in one related-CDR3 cluster, a possible signature. HTLV-1-associated myelopathy showed the most TCR clonal expansion; multiple sclerosis the least, below healthy controls. Expanded clones shared no identical CDR3 amino acid sequences across subjects, which suggested private TCR-beta repertoires in all groups.

5'RACE generated cDNA with 10-nucleotide random UMIs. A single record per CDR3 protein comes from TCRdb applying MiXCR to the 5' RACE reads. The repertoire holds approximately 100,000 distinct CDR3 sequences, with 3.5% to 4% as singletons. There are many counts of this clonotype. Its target is unknown. Germline V gene data show CDR1 as MNHEY and CDR2 as SVGAGI. CDR3 length equals 14 residues. Trimming removed 5 bases from V and 1 base from J; junction bases left unmatched: 4. This clonotype was sampled from a woman aged 18 to 35 with multiple sclerosis. The sequencing input was PBMCs. The chain uses TRBV6-5 and TRBJ1-1; TRBD1 matches at 7 bases. The CDR3 here is CASSMGQKNTEAFF. In DNA form, the CDR3 reads TGTGCCAGCAGTATGGGACAGAAGAACACTGAAGCTTTCTTT.